This TCR beta chain was retrieved from a study of graft-versus-host responses after intestinal transplantation. About the research overall: Each transplant was multivisceral, liver-intestinal, or isolated intestinal. All recipients were given anti-thymocyte globulin induction, and tacrolimus and steroids were then administered for 3 to 4 years. Findings and limits, study-wide: Individuals who had graft-donor T cell macrochimerism had allografts that showed high graft-versus-host to host-versus-graft clonal ratios. Some GvH clones were seen earlier in gut or blood, suggesting intestinal origin.

Comments on this clone: Its specificity is unknown.

Here immunoSEQ multiplex PCR was the method, and the copy in TCRdb shows in-frame clones only, minus some. The sample lists about 22,000 clones; roughly four fifths were seen once. Graft-derived tissue was subjected to processing to liberate intraepithelial and lamina propria lymphocytes. The sequencing here drew on ileum tissue, taken 12 days after intestinal transplant. The TCR was taken from a human patient who received an intestinal transplant, so some T cells may come from the graft donor.

The CDR3 region is CASSFQGGETQYF. CDR3 nucleotide sequence: TGTGCCAGCAGTTTCCAGGGAGGGGAGACCCAGTACTTC. The genes are TRBV27 and TRBJ2-5, with TRBD2 matching 7 bases. CDR3 length: 13 amino acids. The V gene end was trimmed by 3 bases and the J gene end by 5 bases; junction bases not matched to a gene: 3. Germline V gene sequence: CDR1 MNHEY, CDR2 SMNVEV (reference sequence).